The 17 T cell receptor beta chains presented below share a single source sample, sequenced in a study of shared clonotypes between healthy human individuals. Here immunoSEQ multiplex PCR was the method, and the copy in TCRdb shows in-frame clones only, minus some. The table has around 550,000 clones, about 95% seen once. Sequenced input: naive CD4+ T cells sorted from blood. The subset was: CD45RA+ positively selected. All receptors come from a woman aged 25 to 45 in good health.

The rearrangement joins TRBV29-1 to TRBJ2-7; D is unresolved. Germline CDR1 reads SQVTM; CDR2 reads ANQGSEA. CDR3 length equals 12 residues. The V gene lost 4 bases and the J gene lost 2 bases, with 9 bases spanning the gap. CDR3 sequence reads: CSVVDRTYEQYF. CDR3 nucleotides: TGCAGCGTTGTCGACCGGACCTACGAGCAGTACTTC.

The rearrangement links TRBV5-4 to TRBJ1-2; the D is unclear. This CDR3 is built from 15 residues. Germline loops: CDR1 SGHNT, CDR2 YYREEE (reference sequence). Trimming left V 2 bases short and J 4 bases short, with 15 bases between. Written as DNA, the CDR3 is TGTGCCAGCAGCTTCGCACGAGGCACCTCCTATGGCTACACCTTC. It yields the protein CASSFARGTSYGYTF.

The CDR3 reads CASSRGLAGVSDTQYF. CDR3 coding DNA: TGTGCCAGCAGCAGGGGACTAGCGGGAGTCTCAGATACGCAGTATTTT. The chain is built from TRBV7-9 and TRBJ2-3, with TRBD2 identical over 14 bases. J lost 4 bases, V lost 5 bases, and 5 bases had no gene match. Germline V gene lookup returns CDR1 SEHNR and CDR2 FQNEAQ (reference sequence). The CDR3 runs 16 residues. Full variable domain (remainder filled in from reference TRBV7-9 and TRBJ2-3): DTGVSQNPRHKITKRGQNVTFRCDPISEHNRLYWYRQTLGQGPEFLTYFQNEAQLEKSRLLSDRFSAERPKGSFSTLEIQRTEQGDSAMYLCASSRGLAGVSDTQYFGPGTRLTVL.

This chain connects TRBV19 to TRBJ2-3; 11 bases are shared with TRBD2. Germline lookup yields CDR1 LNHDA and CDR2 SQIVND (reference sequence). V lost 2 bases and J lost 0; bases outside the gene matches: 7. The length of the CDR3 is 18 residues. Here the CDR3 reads CASSISLLAGGSTDTQYF. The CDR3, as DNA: TGTGCCAGTAGTATATCTCTCCTAGCGGGGGGAAGCACAGATACGCAGTATTTT.

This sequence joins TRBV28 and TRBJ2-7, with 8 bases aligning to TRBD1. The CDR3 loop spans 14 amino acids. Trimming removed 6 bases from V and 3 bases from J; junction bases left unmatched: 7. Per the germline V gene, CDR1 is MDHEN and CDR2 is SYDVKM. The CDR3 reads CASRSSTGDYEQYF. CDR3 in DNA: TGTGCCAGCAGGAGTTCGACAGGGGACTACGAGCAGTACTTC.

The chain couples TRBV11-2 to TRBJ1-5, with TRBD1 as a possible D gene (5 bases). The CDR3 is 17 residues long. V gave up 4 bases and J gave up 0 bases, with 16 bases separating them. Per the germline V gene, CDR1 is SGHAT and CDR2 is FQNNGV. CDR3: CASSSPGPQYSNQPQHF. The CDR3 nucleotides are TGTGCCAGCAGCTCGCCGGGGCCGCAGTATAGCAATCAGCCCCAGCATTTT.

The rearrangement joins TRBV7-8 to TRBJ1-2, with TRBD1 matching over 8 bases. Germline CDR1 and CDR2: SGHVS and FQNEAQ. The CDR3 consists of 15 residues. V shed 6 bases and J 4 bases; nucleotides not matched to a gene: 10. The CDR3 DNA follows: TGTGCCAGCAGTTACGGACAGGGCCCGGGCTATGGCTACACCTTC. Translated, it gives CASSYGQGPGYGYTF.

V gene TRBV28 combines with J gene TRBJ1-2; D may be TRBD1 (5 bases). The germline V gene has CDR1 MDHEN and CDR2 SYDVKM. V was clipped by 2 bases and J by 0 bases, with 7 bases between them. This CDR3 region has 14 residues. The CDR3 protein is CASSLTGTNYGYTF. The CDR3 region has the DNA TGTGCCAGCAGTTTAACAGGCACTAACTATGGCTACACCTTC.

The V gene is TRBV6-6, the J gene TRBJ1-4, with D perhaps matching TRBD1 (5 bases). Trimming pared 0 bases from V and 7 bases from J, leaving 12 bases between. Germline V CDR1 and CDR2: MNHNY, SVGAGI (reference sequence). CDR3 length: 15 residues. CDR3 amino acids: CASSYSMQGTEKLFF. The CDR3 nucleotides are TGTGCCAGCAGTTACTCGATGCAGGGAACTGAAAAACTGTTTTTT.

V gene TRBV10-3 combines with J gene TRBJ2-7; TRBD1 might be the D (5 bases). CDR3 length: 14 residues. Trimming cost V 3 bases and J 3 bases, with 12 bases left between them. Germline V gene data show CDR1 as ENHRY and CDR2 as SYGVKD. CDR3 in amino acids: CAISDLRQGYEQYF. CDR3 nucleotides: TGTGCCATCAGTGACCTTCGTCAGGGCTACGAGCAGTACTTC.

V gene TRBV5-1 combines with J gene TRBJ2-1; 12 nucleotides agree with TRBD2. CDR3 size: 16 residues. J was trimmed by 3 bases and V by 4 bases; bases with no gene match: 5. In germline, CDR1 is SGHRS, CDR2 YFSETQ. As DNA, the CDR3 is TGCGCCAGCAGCCCTCGGACTAGCGGGATCTACAATGAGCAGTTCTTC. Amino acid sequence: CASSPRTSGIYNEQFF. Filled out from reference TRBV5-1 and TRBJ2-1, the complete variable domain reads KAGVTQTPRYLIKTRGQQVTLSCSPISGHRSVSWYQQTPGQGLQFLFEYFSETQRNKGNFPGRFSGRQFSNSRSEMNVSTLELGDSALYLCASSPRTSGIYNEQFFGPGTRLTVL.

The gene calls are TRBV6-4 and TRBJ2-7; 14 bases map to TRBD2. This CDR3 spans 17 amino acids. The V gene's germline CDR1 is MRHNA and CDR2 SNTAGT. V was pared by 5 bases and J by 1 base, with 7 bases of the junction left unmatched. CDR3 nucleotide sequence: TGTGCCAGCAGTTACGGGACTAGCGGGAGCAGTTCCTACGAGCAGTACTTC. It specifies CASSYGTSGSSSYEQYF.

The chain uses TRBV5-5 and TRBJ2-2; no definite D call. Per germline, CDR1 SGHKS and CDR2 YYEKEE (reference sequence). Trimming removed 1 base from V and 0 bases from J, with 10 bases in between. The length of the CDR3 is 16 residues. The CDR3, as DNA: TGTGCCAGCAGCTTGTTCCTGGGTTCGAACACCGGGGAGCTGTTTTTT. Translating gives CASSLFLGSNTGELFF.

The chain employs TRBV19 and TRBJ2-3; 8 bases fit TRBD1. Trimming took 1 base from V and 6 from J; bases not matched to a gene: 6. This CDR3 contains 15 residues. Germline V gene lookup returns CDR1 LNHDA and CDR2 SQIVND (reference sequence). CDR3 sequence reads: CASSIGTGLADTQYF. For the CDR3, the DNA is TGTGCCAGTAGTATAGGGACAGGGCTGGCCGATACGCAGTATTTT.

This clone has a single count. The CDR3 nucleotides are TGCGCCAGCACGACCACTAACCAAGAGACCCAGTACTTC. Protein product: CASTTTNQETQYF. V gene TRBV5-1 combines with J gene TRBJ2-5; D gene uncertain. Germline CDR1 reads SGHRS; CDR2 reads YFSETQ. V was pared by 6 bases and J by 0 bases, with 9 bases between. This CDR3 contains 13 residues. Full variable domain (remainder filled in from reference TRBV5-1 and TRBJ2-5): KAGVTQTPRYLIKTRGQQVTLSCSPISGHRSVSWYQQTPGQGLQFLFEYFSETQRNKGNFPGRFSGRQFSNSRSEMNVSTLELGDSALYLCASTTTNQETQYFGPGTRLLVL.

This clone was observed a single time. The CDR3 DNA follows: TGTGCCAGCAGTTACGACAGCAGTCGCACAGATACGCAGTATTTT. Translated, it gives CASSYDSSRTDTQYF. This rearrangement joins TRBV6-5 to TRBJ2-3; the D gene is possibly TRBD1 (5 bases). This CDR3 contains 15 residues. Trimming stripped 2 bases from V and 1 base from J, with 10 bases between. Germline CDR1 reads MNHEY; CDR2 reads SVGAGI.

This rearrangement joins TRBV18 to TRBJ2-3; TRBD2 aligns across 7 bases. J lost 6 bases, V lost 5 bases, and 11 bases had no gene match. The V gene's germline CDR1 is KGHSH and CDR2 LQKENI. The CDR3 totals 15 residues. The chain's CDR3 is CASSARGGLPDTQYF. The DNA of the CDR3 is TGTGCCAGCTCAGCGCGGGGAGGGCTGCCGGATACGCAGTATTTT.